This T cell receptor beta chain was recorded in a study of cytomegalovirus exposure and HLA in healthy donors. The CDR3 has 12 amino acids. The V end lost 2 bases, the J end lost 2 bases, and 6 bases lay between the germline ends. The V gene's germline CDR1 is SQVTM and CDR2 ANQGSEA. 13 Jbeta primers and 60 Vbeta primers were used for the PCR. Assay: immunoSEQ multiplex PCR; the TCRdb copy retains only in-frame clones and omits some. This sample has about 130,000 clones, with 65% to 85% found just once. This TCR came from a woman aged 18-29 years in good health and CMV-seronegative. The sample was PBMCs. The V and J genes are TRBV29-1 and TRBJ1-2; D uncertain. In DNA form, the CDR3 reads TGCAGCGTTGAACCGGGGAACTATGGCTACACCTTC. Its translation is CSVEPGNYGYTF.